The 25 T cell receptor beta chains below were found in one sample sequenced in a study of CD8 T cells in Susac syndrome. cDNA came from around 0.5 to 1 ug RNA primed by random hexamers. Each CDR3 protein is one row after TCRdb ran MiXCR on the immunoSEQ multiplex PCR reads. The repertoire consists of approximately 150,000 distinct CDR3 sequences, with roughly 92% occurring once and the leading ten covering over 0.08%. The material sequenced was CD4+ T cells from PBMCs. The source is a human donor with multiple sclerosis.

CDR3 amino acids: CASSQVVQKGYGYTF. In DNA form, the CDR3 reads TGCGCCAGCAGCCAAGTGGTCCAAAAGGGTTATGGCTACACCTTC. The chain joins TRBV4-3 to TRBJ1-2, with unresolved D. There are 15 residues in the CDR3. The germline V and J ends were trimmed by 1 base and 5 bases, with 14 bases remaining between them. Germline V gene lookup returns CDR1 LGHNA and CDR2 YSLEER.

The genes are TRBV3-1 and TRBJ2-3; 7 nucleotides match TRBD2. This CDR3 is built from 17 residues. With 4 bases clipped from V and 0 bases from J, the junction kept 10 bases outside the gene matches. Germline V lookup: CDR1 LGHDT, CDR2 YNNKEL (reference sequence). The CDR3 is CASSPQRAAGSTDTQYF. CDR3 bases: TGTGCCAGCAGCCCCCAGAGGGCAGCGGGGAGCACAGATACGCAGTATTTT.

The chain carries TRBV7-2 and TRBJ2-5; the D is unclear. Trimming removed 4 bases at V and 2 bases at J, with 8 bases between. CDR1 and CDR2 from the germline V gene are SGHTA and FQGNSA. CDR3 length equals 13 residues. The CDR3 loop is CASSWTVQETQYF. The CDR3 nucleotides are TGTGCCAGCAGCTGGACGGTTCAAGAGACCCAGTACTTC. Based on the CDR3 plus reference TRBV7-2 and TRBJ2-5, the full variable domain is GAGVSQSPSNKVTEKGKDVELRCDPISGHTALYWYRQSLGQGLEFLIYFQGNSAPDKSGLPSDRFSAERTGGSVSTLTIQRTQQEDSAVYLCASSWTVQETQYFGPGTRLLVL.

Worth noting for this clonotype: Mismatch with germline at one junction end may stem from a read error. The chain joins TRBV6-2 or TRBV6-3 to TRBJ2-4; 8 positions match TRBD2. Germline V lookup: CDR1 MNHEY, CDR2 SVGEGT. CDR3 length: 14 residues. CDR3 region: CASTRAGAENIQYF. The DNA for the CDR3 is TGTGCCAGCACTCGAGCGGGAGCCGAAAACATTCAGTACTTC.

The V call is TRBV6-1, the J call TRBJ2-4; D may match TRBD1 or TRBD2 (5 bases each). Germline-derived CDR1 and CDR2 are MNHNS and SASEGT. There are 15 residues in the CDR3. V was trimmed by 5 bases and J by 0 bases, leaving 11 bases between them. DNA for the CDR3: TGTGCCAGCAGTCCGAGGGGCTTAGCCAAAAACATTCAGTACTTC. This sequence encodes CASSPRGLAKNIQYF.

J is TRBJ2-6 and V is TRBV28; 8 nucleotides agree with TRBD1. The CDR3 is made up of 17 amino acids. From germline, CDR1 is MDHEN and CDR2 SYDVKM. Trimming took 7 bases from V and 3 from J; bases not matched to a gene: 11. The CDR3 coding sequence is TGTGCCAGCAACCGGGCTGGGACAGGCTTTGGGGCCAACGTCCTGACTTTC. Its protein is CASNRAGTGFGANVLTF.

The chain links TRBV19 to TRBJ2-7, with a tentative D call TRBD2 (5 bases). Germline V CDR1 and CDR2: LNHDA, SQIVND (reference sequence). V dropped 1 base and J dropped 1 base, with 11 bases sitting between them. This CDR3 is built from 15 residues. CDR3 sequence: CASSIAAGLSYEQYF. The CDR3 DNA is TGTGCCAGTAGTATAGCGGCGGGCTTATCCTACGAGCAGTACTTC.

This sequence joins TRBV29-1 and TRBJ1-1, with 8 bases matching TRBD1. The CDR3 runs to 15 residues. Unmatched junction bases numbered 9, after V lost 6 bases and J lost 0 bases. CDR1 and CDR2 from the germline V gene are SQVTM and ANQGSEA. CDR3 DNA: TGCAGCGTGGCGGACAGGGTCTCACTGAACACTGAAGCTTTCTTT. Its translation is CSVADRVSLNTEAFF.

This sequence joins TRBV5-1 and TRBJ2-3, with D possibly TRBD2 on 7 matching bases. Trimming shortened V by 0 bases and J by 5 bases, and 10 bases separated the two germline ends. The CDR3 spans 14 residues. Germline CDR1 is SGHRS and CDR2 is YFSETQ. As DNA, the CDR3 is TGCGCCAGCAGCTTGGACAGGGAGGGAGATACGCAGTATTTT. Encoded protein: CASSLDREGDTQYF.

The gene calls are TRBV3-1 and TRBJ1-1, with D possibly matching TRBD1 (5 bases). The V gene lost 3 bases and the J gene lost 5 bases, with 13 bases spanning the gap. Per germline, CDR1 LGHDT and CDR2 YNNKEL (reference sequence). The CDR3 runs to 14 residues. CDR3 nucleotide sequence: TGTGCCAGCAGCCACCAGAGGGGCAGGACTGAAGCTTTCTTT. This translates into CASSHQRGRTEAFF.

The table lists this clonotype with a count of one. The gene calls are TRBV20-1 and TRBJ1-6; TRBD1 aligns across 7 bases. Trimming removed 1 base from V and 7 bases from J; junction bases left unmatched: 4. Germline CDR1 and CDR2: DFQATT and SNEGSKA (reference sequence). CDR3 size: 14 residues. CDR3 sequence (DNA): TGCAGTGCTAGAGTGGCAGGGGGAAATTCACCCCTCCACTTT. It yields the protein CSARVAGGNSPLHF.

V and J are TRBV7-7 and TRBJ1-4; TRBD1 matches at 8 bases. CDR1 and CDR2 (germline): SSHAT, FNYEAQ (reference sequence). The CDR3 is 15 residues long. The V segment lost 11 bases and the J segment 0 bases; nucleotides outside the gene matches: 8. CDR3 DNA sequence: TGTGCCGGGGACAGGCCAGAGGCAACTAATGAAAAACTGTTTTTT. Residues: CAGDRPEATNEKLFF.

The chain carries TRBV7-2 and TRBJ2-5; D gene ambiguous. Per the germline V gene, CDR1 is SGHTA and CDR2 is FQGNSA. Trimming removed 1 base at V and 3 bases at J, with 3 bases between. The CDR3 covers 12 residues. The CDR3, as DNA: TGTGCCAGCAGCTTAGACAAAGAGACCCAGTACTTC. Translating gives CASSLDKETQYF.

This clonotype was recorded once. V is TRBV30 and J is TRBJ2-7, with D possibly called TRBD1 or TRBD2 (5 bases each). CDR3 size: 18 residues. Trimming took off 2 bases at V and 3 bases at J, with 26 bases between the two ends. Germline CDR1 reads GTSNPN; CDR2 reads SVGIG (reference sequence). CDR3 amino acids: CAWSPGLLLRDGDYEQYF. Here the CDR3 DNA reads TGTGCCTGGAGTCCCGGTCTGCTACTCCGGGACGGAGACTACGAGCAGTACTTC.

This chain connects TRBV18 to TRBJ2-2, with 13 positions matching TRBD2. V lost 2 bases, J lost 4 bases, and 1 base stayed unmatched. CDR1 KGHSH and CDR2 LQKENI come from the germline V gene. The CDR3 runs to 16 residues. The CDR3 sequence is CASSPWTSGSTGELFF. CDR3 DNA sequence: TGTGCCAGCTCACCATGGACTAGCGGGAGCACCGGGGAGCTGTTTTTT.

The chain joins TRBV20-1 to TRBJ2-7; TRBD2 might be the D (5 bases). With 6 bases removed from V and 4 bases from J, the gap between germline ends came to 16 bases. The CDR3 spans 13 residues. CDR1 is DFQATT and CDR2 is SNEGSKA in the germline V gene (reference sequence). The CDR3 DNA is TGCAGTGCCCTCAAGGGTCGGGGATACGAGCAGTACTTC. Its protein is CSALKGRGYEQYF.

The chain links TRBV3-1 to TRBJ2-7; 7 positions agree with TRBD1. V was clipped by 5 bases and J by 3 bases; unmatched bases: 7. Germline V gene sequence: CDR1 LGHDT, CDR2 YNNKEL (reference sequence). The CDR3 length is 14 residues. The CDR3 loop reads CASSKRQGHYEQYF. The CDR3 nucleotides read TGTGCCAGCAGCAAAAGACAGGGCCACTACGAGCAGTACTTC.

The J gene is TRBJ2-2, the V gene TRBV3-1; D gene unclear. The V and J ends lost 5 bases and 2 bases respectively, with 9 bases between them. The CDR3 runs 14 residues. Germline lookup yields CDR1 LGHDT and CDR2 YNNKEL (reference sequence). The CDR3 here is CASSGPANTGELFF. The CDR3 bases are TGTGCCAGCAGCGGCCCGGCCAACACCGGGGAGCTGTTTTTT.

The chain is built from TRBV20-1 and TRBJ2-1; the match to TRBD2 covers 8 bases. Trimming took 4 bases from V and 5 from J; bases not matched to a gene: 10. From germline, CDR1 is DFQATT and CDR2 SNEGSKA (reference sequence). This CDR3 has 15 amino acids. CDR3 DNA sequence: TGCAGTGCTAACCCGGGGGGGGGCGGAGACAATGAGCAGTTCTTC. Its translation is CSANPGGGGDNEQFF.

The rearrangement joins TRBV19 to TRBJ1-2; D is undetermined. Germline V lookup: CDR1 LNHDA, CDR2 SQIVND (reference sequence). This CDR3 is 13 amino acids long. V was trimmed by 6 bases and J by 6 bases, leaving 14 bases between them. The CDR3: CASRRSGSDGYTF. The DNA of the CDR3 is TGTGCCAGTAGAAGATCCGGGTCCGATGGCTACACCTTC.

The chain employs TRBV24-1 and TRBJ1-1; no definite D call. V lost 3 bases and J lost 3, with 4 bases in between. The CDR3 is made up of 12 amino acids. Germline V gene sequence: CDR1 KGHDR, CDR2 SFDVKD. The CDR3 sequence is CATSDPDTEAFF. The CDR3 nucleotides read TGTGCCACCAGTGATCCTGACACTGAAGCTTTCTTT.

The CDR3 region has the DNA TGTGCCAGTAGTCCTCGGGAAGGGGCGATTGGGTCACCCCTCCACTTT. It yields the protein CASSPREGAIGSPLHF. This chain links TRBV19 with TRBJ1-6; the D gene is possibly TRBD1 (5 bases). This CDR3 contains 16 residues. CDR1 LNHDA and CDR2 SQIVND come from the germline V gene (reference sequence). Trimming took off 5 bases at V and 10 bases at J, with 21 bases between the two ends.

The chain carries TRBV27 and TRBJ2-4; TRBD2 might be the D (6 bases). Per germline, CDR1 MNHEY and CDR2 SMNVEV (reference sequence). The CDR3 is 14 residues long. V lost 5 bases and J 8 bases, leaving 16 bases between the germline ends. CDR3 region: CASSPGLRWDIQYF. CDR3 coding DNA: TGTGCCAGCAGTCCGGGACTTCGGTGGGACATTCAGTACTTC.

This clonotype appeared once. This chain joins TRBV2 and TRBJ1-2; D gene ambiguous. Trimming took off 3 bases at V and 6 bases at J, with 11 bases between the two ends. The CDR3 length is 13 residues. Germline CDR1 is SNHLY and CDR2 is FYNNEI. This CDR3 is CASSDEVSNGYTF. Here the CDR3 DNA reads TGTGCCAGCAGTGACGAGGTATCGAATGGCTACACCTTC. The complete variable domain, with remaining parts taken from reference TRBV2 and TRBJ1-2, reads EPEVTQTPSHQVTQMGQEVILRCVPISNHLYFYWYRQILGQKVEFLVSFYNNEISEKSEIFDDQFSVERPDGSNFTLKIRSTKLEDSAMYFCASSDEVSNGYTFGSGTRLTVV.

The chain is built from TRBV4-1 and TRBJ1-4; D is possibly TRBD1 (6 bases). Germline loops: CDR1 MGHRA, CDR2 YSYEKL. The CDR3 has 15 amino acids. Trimming stripped 4 bases from V and 8 bases from J, with 17 bases between. CDR3 nucleotide sequence: TGCGCCAGCAGCCGATACGGGCAGGGGAGAGAAAAACTGTTTTTT. Encoded protein: CASSRYGQGREKLFF.